This T cell receptor (beta chain) was sequenced in a study of blood T cell repertoires in COVID-19. Study-wide context: Specimens from acute and convalescent COVID-19 originated in the United States, Italy and Spain.

Profiling relied on immunoSEQ multiplex PCR, and the TCRdb table lists in-frame clones only, not all of them. This table has some 500,000 clones, roughly 90% appearing once. Germline V gene sequence: CDR1 SEHNR, CDR2 FQNEAQ (reference sequence). This CDR3 has 17 residues. V lost 4 bases, J lost 2 bases, and 15 bases lay in between. Recruits, aged about 18 to 95 years, lived in 24 US areas. Two negative PCRs, clearance, or symptom resolution were required of recovered Cohort 3 donors. This clone has more than one count but fewer than ten. The sample taken for sequencing was PBMCs or T cells enriched from blood (not recorded which). The chain is built from TRBV7-9 and TRBJ1-6; tentative D call: TRBD1 (5 bases). The source of this sequence is a woman aged 40 to 55 who had recovered from COVID-19. CDR3 DNA: TGTGCCAGCAGCTCCGGACATGCTCCCCCCTATAATTCACCCCTCCACTTT. This translates into CASSSGHAPPYNSPLHF.